This entry lists 3 T cell receptor beta chains sequenced from one sample in a study of T-cell reconstitution after alpha-beta-depleted transplantation in children. Unique molecular identifiers featured in how the TCRbeta library was prepared. TCRdb re-analysed the PCR reads in MiXCR, keeping a single row per CDR3 protein. The repertoire holds hundreds of thousands of distinct CDR3 sequences, with around a third as singletons. The material was PBMCs from the stem cell graft donor, obtained from the stem cell graft. These receptor sequences come from a human donor who donated a stem cell graft to a child with aplastic anemia.

V gene TRBV28 combines with J gene TRBJ2-7; D may match TRBD1 or TRBD2 (5 bases each). The germline CDR1 and CDR2 sequences are MDHEN and SYDVKM. This CDR3 region has 13 residues. Trimming shortened V by 0 bases and J by 5 bases, and 8 bases separated the two germline ends. This CDR3 is CASSLWGDHEQYV. CDR3 nucleotides: TGTGCCAGCAGTTTATGGGGGGACCACGAGCAGTACGTC.

This clonotype was seen a few times. The rearrangement uses TRBV29-1 and TRBJ1-5, with TRBD1 matching over 8 bases. Germline loops: CDR1 SQVTM, CDR2 ANQGSEA. Trimming removed 6 bases from V and 2 bases from J; junction bases left unmatched: 15. The CDR3 consists of 17 residues. Here the CDR3 DNA reads TGCAGCGTGGTTTATGATCAGGGGGCGCGGGGCAATCAGCCCCAGCATTTT. Translating gives CSVVYDQGARGNQPQHF.

This chain connects TRBV28 to TRBJ2-3; 7 bases are a match to TRBD2. V trimming: 5 bases; J trimming: 2 bases; junction bases outside the gene matches: 7. The germline gives CDR1 MDHEN, CDR2 SYDVKM. The length of the CDR3 is 15 residues. The CDR3 nucleotides read TGTGCCAGCAGTCGGCCAAGCGGGACCACAGATACGCAGTATTTT. Its protein product is CASSRPSGTTDTQYF.